The rows below give T cell receptor beta chains drawn from one sample of a study of T cell responses to AZD1222 COVID-19 vaccine. Here immunoSEQ multiplex PCR was the method, and the copy in TCRdb shows in-frame clones only, minus some. The table shows some 170,000 clones, with approximately 90% occurring only once. The sequences come from peripheral blood, collected 28 days after the second dose of the MenACWY control vaccine. The origin of the receptors is an adult who received the MenACWY meningococcal vaccine as a control. Both conserved end residues are part of each CDR3. A D gene is named only where the DNA matches it firmly. Rows may omit the clone size; those that give it use once, few, many or a size class.

d_gene	abundance	j_gene	v_gene	CDR3nt	CDR3aa
-	-	TRBJ2-2	TRBV5-6	TGTGCCAGCAGCTTGGATAACACCGGGGAGCTGTTTTTT	CASSLDNTGELFF
-	-	TRBJ1-1	TRBV20-1	TGCAGCCTCAATTGGGACACTGAAGCTTTCTTT	CSLNWDTEAFF
-	-	TRBJ1-2	TRBV19	TGTGCCAGTTCTCACGGGATTTTGTATGGCTACACCTTC	CASSHGILYGYTF
-	-	TRBJ2-5	TRBV3-1/TRBV3-2	TGTGCCAGCAGAAGTACGGCGGAGACCCAGTACTTC	CASRSTAETQYF
-	-	TRBJ1-1	TRBV3-1/TRBV3-2	TGTGCCAGCAGCCAAGTCCCCCTGGGGACTGAAGCTTTCTTT	CASSQVPLGTEAFF
TRBD2	-	TRBJ2-7	TRBV30	TGTGCCTGGAGTGTACATCTAGCGGGAGACGAGCAGTACTTC	CAWSVHLAGDEQYF
-	-	TRBJ1-5	TRBV6-6	TGTGCCAGCAGTCCATATAGGGCGCAGCCCCAGCATTTT	CASSPYRAQPQHF
-	-	TRBJ2-5	TRBV7-2	TGTGCCAGCAGCCTGACCGGGACCCAGGTTGGGACCCAGTACTTC	CASSLTGTQVGTQYF
-	-	TRBJ1-1	TRBV14	TGTGCCAGCAGCCAAGAATCGTGGTGGGCTGAGGTGGCGAACACTGAAGCTTTCTTT	CASSQESWWAEVANTEAFF
-	-	TRBJ1-1	TRBV6-1	TGTGCCAGCAGTGAAACGGGACAACAACGAGCTTTCTTT	CASSETGQQRAFF
TRBD1	-	TRBJ1-5	TRBV27	TGTGCCAGCAGTCCTAGATCAGGGGGGGAGGGTCAGCCCCAGCATTTT	CASSPRSGGEGQPQHF
TRBD2	once	TRBJ2-3	TRBV7-2	TGTGCCAGCAGCTTAGCAGCACTAGCGGGAACGGATACGCAGTATTTT	CASSLAALAGTDTQYF
-	-	TRBJ1-2	TRBV12-3/TRBV12-4	TGTGCCAGCAGTTTGGACGGATTTACTGGCTACACCTTC	CASSLDGFTGYTF
-	-	TRBJ2-1	TRBV6-5	TGTGCCAGCAGTTACTCTGGACGGAACAATGAGCAGTTCTTC	CASSYSGRNNEQFF
-	-	TRBJ1-5	TRBV10-3	TGTGCCACCGCCCAGGGCAATCAGCCCCAGCATTTT	CATAQGNQPQHF
TRBD1	-	TRBJ1-5	TRBV7-3	TGTGCCAGCAGCCCGACAGGGGGGTGGAATCAGCCCCAGCATTTT	CASSPTGGWNQPQHF
TRBD1	-	TRBJ1-4	TRBV28	TGTGCCAGCAGTTTCCTTCACCGTACCGGGACAGGACTCGAAAAACTGTTTTTT	CASSFLHRTGTGLEKLFF
TRBD2	-	TRBJ2-1	TRBV19	TGTGCCAGTAGTATCGCGGGGGTTAGCTACAATGAGCAGTTCTTC	CASSIAGVSYNEQFF
-	-	TRBJ2-5	TRBV30	TGTGCCTGGGGAACAGGACGCGAGGTTGAGACCCAGTACTTC	CAWGTGREVETQYF
TRBD2	-	TRBJ2-2	TRBV2	TGTGCCAGCAGTGAAAGGCCTAGCGGGGACACCGGGGAGCTGTTTTTT	CASSERPSGDTGELFF
-	few	TRBJ2-5	TRBV12-2	TGTGCAAGTCGCTTAGATACAGGGTATGTGGAGACCCAGTACTTC	CASRLDTGYVETQYF
-	-	TRBJ2-3	TRBV7-9	TGTGCCAGCAGCCCACAGGGGGGGACAGATACGCAGTATTTT	CASSPQGGTDTQYF
TRBD2	-	TRBJ2-7	TRBV28	TGTGCCAGCCACGCTCGACTAGCGGGAGTAGGGGAGCAGTACTTC	CASHARLAGVGEQYF
TRBD2	many	TRBJ2-3	TRBV5-6	TGTGCCAGCAGCCACGGAGCCCAGCGGGAGATCCCAGATACGCAGTATTTT	CASSHGAQREIPDTQYF
-	-	TRBJ2-2	TRBV5-1	TGCGCCAGCAGCTTTAATGGGGGACAATTGAACACCGGGGAGCTGTTTTTT	CASSFNGGQLNTGELFF
-	-	TRBJ2-5	TRBV19	TGTGCCAGTACTCTCACCGGGACTTCAGGGGAGACCCAGTACTTC	CASTLTGTSGETQYF
-	-	TRBJ1-1	TRBV19	TGTGCCAGTAGTATCACCGGGGTGAACACTGAAGCTTTCTTT	CASSITGVNTEAFF
TRBD2	-	TRBJ2-7	TRBV7-6	TGTGCCAGCAGCTCCGGGACTAGCGGGATAGGAGGTGGCGAGCAGTACTTC	CASSSGTSGIGGGEQYF
TRBD1	-	TRBJ1-4	TRBV6-5	TGTGCCAGCAGACAGACAGGGCTTAATGAAAAACTGTTTTTT	CASRQTGLNEKLFF
-	-	TRBJ2-3	TRBV10-1	TGCGCCAGCGGAGGGGACGCCCTCACAGATACGCAGTATTTT	CASGGDALTDTQYF
-	-	TRBJ2-2	TRBV5-1	TGCGCCAGCAGCTTGGAGAGGGGCGAGGGCACCGGGGAGCTGTTTTTT	CASSLERGEGTGELFF
-	-	TRBJ1-2	TRBV28	TGTGCCAGCAGACCAGGTAGCGACTATGGCTACACCTTC	CASRPGSDYGYTF
-	-	TRBJ2-7	TRBV30	TGTGCCTGTCGACATTGGGTGGGCGAGCAGTACTTC	CACRHWVGEQYF
TRBD2	-	TRBJ2-7	TRBV4-3	TGCGCCAGCAGCCAAGATTGGGCAGGGGATGGACTAGCGGGAGTCTACGAGCAGTACTTC	CASSQDWAGDGLAGVYEQYF
TRBD1	-	TRBJ2-2	TRBV27	TGTGCCAGCAGTCCCGGGACAGGGCCCACCGGGGAGCTGTTTTTT	CASSPGTGPTGELFF
-	-	TRBJ1-2	TRBV7-2	TGTGCCAGCAGAACGGGGGGGGACTATGGCTACACCTTC	CASRTGGDYGYTF
TRBD1	few	TRBJ1-1	TRBV6-5	TGTGCCAGCAGTTACCGGGACAGGGAAACTTTCTTT	CASSYRDRETFF
-	-	TRBJ1-1	TRBV7-2	TGTGCCAGCAGAGAGAGCCCTGAAGCTTTCTTT	CASRESPEAFF
-	once	TRBJ2-1	TRBV28	TGTGCCAGCAGAAGTGGGGGGGCGCGTCCTCACAATGAGCAGTTCTTC	CASRSGGARPHNEQFF
-	-	TRBJ1-5	TRBV28	TGTGCCAGCAGTTTCAGGAATCAGCCCCAGCATTTT	CASSFRNQPQHF